This is a list of T cell receptor beta chains from one sample in a study of CD8 T cells in ankylosing spondylitis. TCRdb analysed the 5' RACE reads with MiXCR anew, one entry per CDR3 protein. Among some 250,000 distinct CDR3 sequences listed, 8% to 9.5% were seen once. The source material was blood, either unsorted or a sorted T cell fraction (not recorded which). All receptors derive from a male donor with ankylosing spondylitis or in good health (not recorded which). Each CDR3 is given with its conserved first and last residue. The D gene is left open where the match is weak.

D	V	J	CDR3
.	TRBV29-1	TRBJ1-3	CSVEGQGSSGNTIYF
.	TRBV5-5	TRBJ1-2	CASSSRVNYGYTF
.	TRBV28	TRBJ2-3	CASSPPISRAYTQYF
.	TRBV6-1	TRBJ1-5	CASRDIGRGGDQPQHF
TRBD2	TRBV10-3	TRBJ2-3	CAISATRAGGELRDTQYF
TRBD2	TRBV20-1	TRBJ2-1	CCAGGLAGGLFHEQFF
TRBD2	TRBV5-1	TRBJ2-1	CASQTSGINEQFF
.	TRBV11-1	TRBJ2-5	CASSFSSSPETQYF
.	TRBV12-3/TRBV12-4	TRBJ2-1	CASSERNEQFF
TRBD1	TRBV3-1	TRBJ1-4	CASSPPDREGEKLFF
TRBD1	TRBV5-1	TRBJ2-3	CASSYWDRSTDTQYF
.	TRBV30	TRBJ2-5	CAWSVSRTDGRGQYF
.	TRBV6-2/TRBV6-3	TRBJ2-7	CATMDGGYEQYF
TRBD2	TRBV4-1	TRBJ2-3	CASSVLAGESDTQYF
TRBD1	TRBV12-3/TRBV12-4	TRBJ1-4	CASSLGRDRVGEKLFF
.	TRBV20-1	TRBJ2-1	CSARDVPGWWNEQFF
.	TRBV11-2	TRBJ2-7	CASSFSTGNEQYF
.	TRBV7-8	TRBJ2-7	CASSLEHGPQRSYEQYF
TRBD1	TRBV12-5	TRBJ2-2	CASGSPTGTAANTGELFF
.	TRBV5-6	TRBJ2-1	CASSSIQGNEQFF
TRBD2	TRBV5-4	TRBJ2-5	CASSMVSGPSETQYF
.	TRBV29-1	TRBJ2-1	CSVEDQWGGFGSYNEQFF
.	TRBV9	TRBJ2-3	CASSGAGTGKWTQYF
TRBD1	TRBV11-2	TRBJ2-1	CASSLGTGRPESSYNEQFF
.	TRBV6-1	TRBJ1-5	CASSEARGRSNQPQHF
.	TRBV3-1	TRBJ1-4	CASSLLGGVNEKLFF
.	TRBV5-1	TRBJ2-1	CASSFGDEQFF
.	TRBV29-1	TRBJ1-1	CSVMPGVNTEAFF
.	TRBV10-3	TRBJ2-1	CAISEGLASLGMYNEQFF
TRBD1	TRBV5-1	TRBJ2-7	CASSLVQGALEQYF
.	TRBV5-6	TRBJ1-2	CASSLGQIYGYTF
.	TRBV20-1	TRBJ2-1	CSARDRFYEQFF
TRBD2	TRBV6-1	TRBJ2-1	CASSETSGFSYNEQFF
TRBD1	TRBV4-2	TRBJ2-1	CASSQEAQGDEQFF